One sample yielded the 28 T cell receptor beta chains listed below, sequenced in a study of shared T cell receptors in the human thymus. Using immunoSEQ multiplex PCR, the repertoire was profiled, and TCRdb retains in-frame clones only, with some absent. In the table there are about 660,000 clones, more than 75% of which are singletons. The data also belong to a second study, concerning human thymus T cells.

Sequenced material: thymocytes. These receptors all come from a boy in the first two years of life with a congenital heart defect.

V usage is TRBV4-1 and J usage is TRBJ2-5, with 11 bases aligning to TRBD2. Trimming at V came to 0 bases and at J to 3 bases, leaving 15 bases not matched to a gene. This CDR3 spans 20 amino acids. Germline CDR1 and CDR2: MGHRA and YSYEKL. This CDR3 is CASSQDASRLAGTREETQYF. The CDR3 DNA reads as TGCGCCAGCAGCCAAGATGCGTCACGACTAGCGGGAACGCGTGAAGAGACCCAGTACTTC.

The CDR3: CASSPLDSPFYEQYF. CDR3 sequence (DNA): TGTGCCAGCAGCCCGTTGGACAGTCCTTTCTACGAGCAGTACTTC. The chain employs TRBV9 and TRBJ2-7, with D possibly being TRBD1 (6 bases). V was cut by 4 bases and J by 3 bases, with 17 bases left in between. Germline V CDR1 and CDR2: SGDLS, YYNGEE. This CDR3 is built from 15 residues.

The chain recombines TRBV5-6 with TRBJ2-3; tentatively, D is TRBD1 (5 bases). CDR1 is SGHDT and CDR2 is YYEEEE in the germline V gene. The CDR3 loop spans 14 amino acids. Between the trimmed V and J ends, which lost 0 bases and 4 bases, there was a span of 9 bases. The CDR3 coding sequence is TGTGCCAGCAGCTTGGGCAGGGTTTCAGATACGCAGTATTTT. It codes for CASSLGRVSDTQYF. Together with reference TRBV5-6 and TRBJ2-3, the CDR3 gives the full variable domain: DAGVTQSPTHLIKTRGQQVTLRCSPKSGHDTVSWYQQALGQGPQFIFQYYEEEERQRGNFPDRFSGHQFPNYSSELNVNALLLGDSALYLCASSLGRVSDTQYFGPGTRLTVL.

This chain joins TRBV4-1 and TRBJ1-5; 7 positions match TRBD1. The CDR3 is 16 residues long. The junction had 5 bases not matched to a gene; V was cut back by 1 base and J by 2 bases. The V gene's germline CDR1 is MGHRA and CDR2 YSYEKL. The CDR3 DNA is TGCGCCAGCAGCCAAGGTACTACAGGGGGCAATCAGCCCCAGCATTTT. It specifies CASSQGTTGGNQPQHF.

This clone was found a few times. CDR3 nucleotide sequence: TGTGCCAGCAGTTTCCGGGGACAGAACACCGGGGAGCTGTTTTTT. It specifies CASSFRGQNTGELFF. This chain connects TRBV6-1 to TRBJ2-2, with a weak D call TRBD1 (6 bases). Germline V gene lookup returns CDR1 MNHNS and CDR2 SASEGT. V dropped 5 bases and J dropped 1 base, with 11 bases sitting between them. This CDR3 has 15 amino acids.

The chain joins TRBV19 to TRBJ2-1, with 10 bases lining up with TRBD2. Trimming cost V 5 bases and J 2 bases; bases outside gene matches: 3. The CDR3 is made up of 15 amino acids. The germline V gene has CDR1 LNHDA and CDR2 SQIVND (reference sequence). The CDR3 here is CASSASGRAYNEQFF. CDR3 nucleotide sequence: TGTGCCAGTAGTGCAAGCGGGAGGGCCTACAATGAGCAGTTCTTC.

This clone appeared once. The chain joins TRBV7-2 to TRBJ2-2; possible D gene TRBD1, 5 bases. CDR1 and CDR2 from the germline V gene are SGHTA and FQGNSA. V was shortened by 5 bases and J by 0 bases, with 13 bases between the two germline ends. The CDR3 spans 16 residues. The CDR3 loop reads CASSQRGSSNTGELFF. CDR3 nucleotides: TGTGCCAGCAGCCAAAGGGGTAGCTCGAACACCGGGGAGCTGTTTTTT. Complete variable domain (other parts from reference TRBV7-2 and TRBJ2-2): GAGVSQSPSNKVTEKGKDVELRCDPISGHTALYWYRQSLGQGLEFLIYFQGNSAPDKSGLPSDRFSAERTGGSVSTLTIQRTQQEDSAVYLCASSQRGSSNTGELFFGEGSRLTVL.

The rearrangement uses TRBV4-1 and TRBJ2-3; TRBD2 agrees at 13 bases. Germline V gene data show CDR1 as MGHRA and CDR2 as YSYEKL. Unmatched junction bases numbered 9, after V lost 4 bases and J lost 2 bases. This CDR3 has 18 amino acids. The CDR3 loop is CASSRLTSGRENTDTQYF. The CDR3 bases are TGCGCCAGCAGCCGCCTTACTAGCGGGAGGGAGAACACAGATACGCAGTATTTT.

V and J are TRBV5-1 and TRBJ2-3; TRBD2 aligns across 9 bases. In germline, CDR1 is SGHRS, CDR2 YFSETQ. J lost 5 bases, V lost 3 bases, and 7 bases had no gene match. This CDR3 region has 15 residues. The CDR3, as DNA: TGCGCCAGCAGCTCGGAGGCGGGAGGGGGAGATACGCAGTATTTT. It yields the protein CASSSEAGGGDTQYF.

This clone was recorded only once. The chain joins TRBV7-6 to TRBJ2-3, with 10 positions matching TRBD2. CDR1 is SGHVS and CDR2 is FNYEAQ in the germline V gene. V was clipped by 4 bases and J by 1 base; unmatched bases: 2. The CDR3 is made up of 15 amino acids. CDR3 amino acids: CASSSLAGGTDTQYF. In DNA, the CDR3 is TGTGCCAGCAGCTCCCTAGCGGGAGGCACAGATACGCAGTATTTT.

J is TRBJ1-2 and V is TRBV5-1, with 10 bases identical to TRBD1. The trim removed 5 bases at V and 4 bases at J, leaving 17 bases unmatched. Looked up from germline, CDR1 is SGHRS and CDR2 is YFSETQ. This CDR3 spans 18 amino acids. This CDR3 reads CASRPPGQGTRGGYGYTF. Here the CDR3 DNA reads TGCGCCAGCAGGCCCCCGGGACAGGGGACCCGAGGGGGCTATGGCTACACCTTC.

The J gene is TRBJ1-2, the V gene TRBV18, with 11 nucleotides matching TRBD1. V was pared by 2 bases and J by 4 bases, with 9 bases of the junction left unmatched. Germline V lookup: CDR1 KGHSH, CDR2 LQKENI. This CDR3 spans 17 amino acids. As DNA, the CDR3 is TGTGCCAGCTCACCAGGGGGACAGGGGGTATATGGCTATGGCTACACCTTC. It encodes CASSPGGQGVYGYGYTF.

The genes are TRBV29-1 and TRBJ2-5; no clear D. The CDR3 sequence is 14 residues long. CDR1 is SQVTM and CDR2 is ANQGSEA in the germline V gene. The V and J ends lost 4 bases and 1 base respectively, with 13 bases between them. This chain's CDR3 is CSVVSDPLQETQYF. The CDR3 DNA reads TGCAGCGTTGTGAGCGACCCCCTCCAAGAGACCCAGTACTTC. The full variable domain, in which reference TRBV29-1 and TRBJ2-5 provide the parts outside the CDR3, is SAVISQKPSRDICQRGTSLTIQCQVDSQVTMMFWYRQQPGQSLTLIATANQGSEATYESGFVIDKFPISRPNLTFSTLTVSNMSPEDSSIYLCSVVSDPLQETQYFGPGTRLLVL.

The CDR3 region has the DNA TGTGCTAGTGGTTTGGTAGCGCGGGGGGACAGACCCTCTGGAAACACCATATATTTT. It encodes CASGLVARGDRPSGNTIYF. The chain couples TRBV12-5 to TRBJ1-3; 7 bases are a match to TRBD1. Germline lookup yields CDR1 LGHNT and CDR2 FRNRAP. With 0 bases clipped from V and 0 bases from J, the junction kept 11 bases outside the gene matches. CDR3 length: 19 residues.

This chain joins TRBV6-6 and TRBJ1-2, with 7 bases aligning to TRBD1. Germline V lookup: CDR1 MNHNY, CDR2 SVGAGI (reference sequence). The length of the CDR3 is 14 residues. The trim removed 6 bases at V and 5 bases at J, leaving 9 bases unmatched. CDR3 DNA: TGTGCCAGCAGCCAGGCAGGGGGTCGGTATGGCTACACCTTC. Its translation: CASSQAGGRYGYTF.

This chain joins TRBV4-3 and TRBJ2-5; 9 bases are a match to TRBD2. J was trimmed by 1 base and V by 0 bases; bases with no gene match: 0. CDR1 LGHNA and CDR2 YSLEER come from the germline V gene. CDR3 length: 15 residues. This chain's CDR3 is CASSQDSGGQETQYF. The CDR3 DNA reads TGCGCCAGCAGCCAAGATAGCGGGGGCCAAGAGACCCAGTACTTC.

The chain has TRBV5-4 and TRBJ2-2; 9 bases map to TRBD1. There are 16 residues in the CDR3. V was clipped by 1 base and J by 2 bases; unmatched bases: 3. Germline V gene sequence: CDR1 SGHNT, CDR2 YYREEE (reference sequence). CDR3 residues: CASSLRDRENTGELFF. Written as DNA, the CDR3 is TGTGCCAGCAGCTTGAGGGACAGGGAAAACACCGGGGAGCTGTTTTTT.

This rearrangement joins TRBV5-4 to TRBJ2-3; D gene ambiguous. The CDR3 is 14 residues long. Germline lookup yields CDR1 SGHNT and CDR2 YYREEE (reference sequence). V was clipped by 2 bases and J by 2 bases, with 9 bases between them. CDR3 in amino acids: CASSLAQHTDTQYF. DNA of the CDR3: TGTGCCAGCAGCTTAGCACAGCACACAGATACGCAGTATTTT. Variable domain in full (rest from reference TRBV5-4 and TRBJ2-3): ETGVTQSPTHLIKTRGQQVTLRCSSQSGHNTVSWYQQALGQGPQFIFQYYREEENGRGNFPPRFSGLQFPNYSSELNVNALELDDSALYLCASSLAQHTDTQYFGPGTRLTVL.

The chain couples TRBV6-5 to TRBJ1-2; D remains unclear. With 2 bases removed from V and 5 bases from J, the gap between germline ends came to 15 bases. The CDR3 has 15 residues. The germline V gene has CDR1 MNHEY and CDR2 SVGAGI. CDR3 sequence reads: CASSYKPGKTYGYTF. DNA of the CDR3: TGTGCCAGCAGTTACAAACCGGGAAAAACTTATGGCTACACCTTC.

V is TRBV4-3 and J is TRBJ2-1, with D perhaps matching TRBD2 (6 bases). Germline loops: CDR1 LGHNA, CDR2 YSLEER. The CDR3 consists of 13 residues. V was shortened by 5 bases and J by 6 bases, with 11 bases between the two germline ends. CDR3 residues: CASSGRRGNEQFF. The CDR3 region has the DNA TGCGCCAGCAGCGGGAGGAGGGGCAATGAGCAGTTCTTC.

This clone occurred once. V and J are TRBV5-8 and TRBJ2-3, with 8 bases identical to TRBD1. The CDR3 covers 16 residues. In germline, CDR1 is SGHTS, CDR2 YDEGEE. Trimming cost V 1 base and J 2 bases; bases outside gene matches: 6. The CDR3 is CASSLKGTGNTDTQYF. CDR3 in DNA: TGTGCCAGCAGCTTGAAAGGGACAGGCAACACAGATACGCAGTATTTT.

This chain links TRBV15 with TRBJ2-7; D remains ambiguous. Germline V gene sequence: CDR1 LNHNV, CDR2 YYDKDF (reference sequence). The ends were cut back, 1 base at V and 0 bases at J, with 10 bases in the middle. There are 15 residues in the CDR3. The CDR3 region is CATSRVSRYSYEQYF. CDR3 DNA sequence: TGTGCCACCAGCAGAGTTTCGAGATACTCCTACGAGCAGTACTTC.

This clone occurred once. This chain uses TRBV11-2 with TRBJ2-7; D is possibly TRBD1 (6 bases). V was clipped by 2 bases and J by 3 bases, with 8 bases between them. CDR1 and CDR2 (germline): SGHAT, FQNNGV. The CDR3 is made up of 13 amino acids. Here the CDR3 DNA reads TGTGCCAGCAGCTTAAGGGGGAGCTACGAGCAGTACTTC. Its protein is CASSLRGSYEQYF.

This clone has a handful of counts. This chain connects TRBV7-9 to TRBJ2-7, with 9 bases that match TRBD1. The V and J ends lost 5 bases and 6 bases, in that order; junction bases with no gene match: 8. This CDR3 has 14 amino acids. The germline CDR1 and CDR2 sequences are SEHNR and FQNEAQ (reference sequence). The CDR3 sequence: CASSLQGAQAEQYF. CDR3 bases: TGTGCCAGCAGCCTACAGGGGGCGCAGGCCGAGCAGTACTTC.

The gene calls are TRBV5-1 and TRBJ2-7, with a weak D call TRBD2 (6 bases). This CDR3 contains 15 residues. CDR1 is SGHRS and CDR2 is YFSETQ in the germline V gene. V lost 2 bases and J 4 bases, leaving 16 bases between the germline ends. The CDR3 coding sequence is TGCGCCAGCAGCTTCGATGCGTGGAGGGGTTACGAGCAGTACTTC. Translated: CASSFDAWRGYEQYF.

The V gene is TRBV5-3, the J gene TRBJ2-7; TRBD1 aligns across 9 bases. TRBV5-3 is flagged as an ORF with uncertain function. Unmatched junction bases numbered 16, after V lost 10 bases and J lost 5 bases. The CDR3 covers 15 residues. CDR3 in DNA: TGTGCCCCTCCCTTGGGGGGGACAGGGTTACACGAGCAGTACTTC. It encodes CAPPLGGTGLHEQYF.

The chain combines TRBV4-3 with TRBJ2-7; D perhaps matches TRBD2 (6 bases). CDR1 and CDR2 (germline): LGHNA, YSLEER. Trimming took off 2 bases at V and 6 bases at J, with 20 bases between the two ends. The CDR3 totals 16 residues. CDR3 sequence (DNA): TGCGCCAGCAGCCAACTCCCTCCGGGAGCAGTCTCCGAGCAGTACTTC. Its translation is CASSQLPPGAVSEQYF.

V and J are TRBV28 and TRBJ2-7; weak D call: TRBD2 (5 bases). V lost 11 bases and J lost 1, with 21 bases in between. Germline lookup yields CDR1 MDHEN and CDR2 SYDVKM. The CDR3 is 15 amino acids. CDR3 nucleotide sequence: TGTGCCTCCAACCGGGGAGCCAGGCAATCCTACGAGCAGTACTTC. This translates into CASNRGARQSYEQYF.